The text below deals with one T cell receptor beta chain. No cognate antigen has been identified for it. Base qualities are not provided; no much larger clone lies one nucleotide away. This specimen's time point label, interpreted: baseline before first vaccination. The vaccinee samples were drawn from two UK trials, COV001 and COV002, one of which was a single-blind randomized controlled phase 2/3 trial testing AZD1222 (ChAdOx1 nCoV-19) in healthy adults. Trial participant PBMC samples were collected at day 0 and day 28 after the second dose for TCRbeta chain sequencing. The CDR3 regions of human TCRbeta chains were subjected to immunosequencing. Per the source publication's procedure: TCRs in the repertoires were compared against a reference library of SARS-CoV-2-specific TCRs that had been generated with the MIRA antigen-specificity platform. Breadth was defined as the fraction of unique TCRs that were SARS-CoV-2-associated, and depth was defined as the fraction of total T cells that were SARS-CoV-2-associated. Each spike-specific TCR was assigned to its reactive spike region and to a CD4 or CD8 class using the MIRA data. Log10-transformed breadth and depth values were compared by one-way ANOVA with Sidak's multiple comparisons tests. TCRdb's version of the immuneACCESS table is confined to in-frame rearrangements and falls short of the full clone set. An unresolved V gene accounts for under half of the shortfall where checked; the remainder is of unknown origin. Clone size and V and J calls were adopted from that table, with D and trimming inferred from the DNA. This sample gives more than 100,000 clones in total; less than 95% of them show up just once. The ten largest clones capture about 5% of the sample.

Including cysteine and phenylalanine, the CDR3 has 12 amino acids. Only CDR3 DNA remains: 36 bases, in frame from the first base. At the junction V is shortened by 2 bases and J by 8 bases, with 9 bases in between. The germline V gene yields MNHEY for CDR1 and SVGEGT for CDR2. This entry belongs to a study of T cell responses to AZD1222 COVID-19 vaccine (dated by TCRdb to the early 2020s). With respect to the entire study: AZD1222 recipients given second doses at about 4 weeks or at about 12 weeks were pooled, since spike-specific TCR depth and breadth were not found to differ between the two schedules. Enrollment into the trials was organized by age into subgroups of 18-55, 56-69 and 70-plus years, and those subgroups contained approximately 160, 26 and 62 TCR-sequenced participants, respectively. A total of 233 trial participants underwent TCR sequencing, of whom some 210 received two doses of AZD1222 and some 25 received two doses of the MenACWY control vaccine.

On the study overall, not on this receptor specifically: The whole spike protein was spanned by vaccine-associated CD4 TCRs, and dominant responses were seen in regions 160-218 and 743-854. Only a handful of AZD1222 recipients were SARS-CoV-2 seropositive at baseline, limiting conclusions about previously exposed vaccinees. Epitopes outside the regions mutated in the B.1.351 and B.1.1.7 variants were reportedly recognized by nearly half of the unique spike-specific TCRs. Because no samples from the day 14 peak response were available, repertoires could be characterized only after the peak T cell response. The 56-69-year group was small, and its depth increase did not reach significance, likely because of low power. Participants were mostly white British and included more females than males, and it was suggested by the authors that clonal diversity may have been underestimated. A significant rise in spike-specific TCR breadth and depth was observed after two AZD1222 doses relative to day 0 and relative to MenACWY recipients.

This TCR was recovered from an adult in good health. The chain was built from TRBV6-2 or TRBV6-3 and TRBJ1-1, and possibly TRBD1, on 6 matching bases. Sequencing was performed on peripheral blood, taken on day 0 of AZD1222 vaccination. Here the CDR3 is given as CASSYQGQEAFF. The DNA reads as follows: TGTGCCAGCAGTTACCAGGGGCAGGAAGCTTTCTTT.